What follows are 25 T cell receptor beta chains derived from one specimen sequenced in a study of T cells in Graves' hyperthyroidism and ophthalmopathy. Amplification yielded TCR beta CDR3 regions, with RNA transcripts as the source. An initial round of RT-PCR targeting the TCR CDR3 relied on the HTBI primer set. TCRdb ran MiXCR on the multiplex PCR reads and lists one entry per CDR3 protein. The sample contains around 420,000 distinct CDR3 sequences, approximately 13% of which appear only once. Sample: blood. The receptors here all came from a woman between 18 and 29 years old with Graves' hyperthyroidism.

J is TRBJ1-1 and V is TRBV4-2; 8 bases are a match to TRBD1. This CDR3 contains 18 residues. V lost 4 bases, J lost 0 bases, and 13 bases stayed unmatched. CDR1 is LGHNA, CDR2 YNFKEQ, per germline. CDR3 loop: CASSPQGQGATMNTEAFF. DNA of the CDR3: TGTGCCAGCAGCCCCCAAGGGCAGGGGGCAACCATGAACACTGAAGCTTTCTTT.

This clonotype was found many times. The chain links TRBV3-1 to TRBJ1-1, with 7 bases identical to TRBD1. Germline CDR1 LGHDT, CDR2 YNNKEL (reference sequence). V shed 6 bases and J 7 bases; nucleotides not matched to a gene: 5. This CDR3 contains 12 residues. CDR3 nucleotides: TGTGCCAGCAGACGGAGGACAGGTGAAGCTTTCTTT. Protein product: CASRRRTGEAFF.

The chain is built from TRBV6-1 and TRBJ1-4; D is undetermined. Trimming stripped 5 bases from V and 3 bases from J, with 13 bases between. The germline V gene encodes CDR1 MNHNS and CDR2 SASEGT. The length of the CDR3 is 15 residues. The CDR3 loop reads CASSQSRSANEKLFF. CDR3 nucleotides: TGTGCCAGCAGTCAGAGTCGGAGTGCTAATGAAAAACTGTTTTTT.

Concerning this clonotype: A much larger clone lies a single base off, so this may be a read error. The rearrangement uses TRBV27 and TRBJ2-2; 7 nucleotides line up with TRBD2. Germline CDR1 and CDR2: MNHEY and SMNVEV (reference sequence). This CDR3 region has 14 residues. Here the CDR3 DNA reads TGTGCCAGCATTAGCTGGGGGGGAATCGGGGGGCTGTTTTTT. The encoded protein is CASISWGGIGGLFF.

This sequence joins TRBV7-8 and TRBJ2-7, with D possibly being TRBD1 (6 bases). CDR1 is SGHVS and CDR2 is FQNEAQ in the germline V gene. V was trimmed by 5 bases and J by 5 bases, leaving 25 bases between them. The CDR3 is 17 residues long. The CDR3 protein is CASSPQRLGGRRNEQYF. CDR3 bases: TGTGCCAGCAGCCCGCAGAGGCTAGGGGGACGGAGGAACGAGCAGTACTTC.

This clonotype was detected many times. CDR3 in amino acids: CASSLTLGVINEQFF. CDR3 sequence (DNA): TGCGCCAGCAGCCTAACTTTAGGCGTAATAAATGAGCAGTTCTTC. This chain links TRBV5-1 with TRBJ2-1; no firm D call. V shed 4 bases and J shed 7 bases, with 18 bases lying between them. This CDR3 spans 15 amino acids. The germline CDR1 and CDR2 sequences are SGHRS and YFSETQ.

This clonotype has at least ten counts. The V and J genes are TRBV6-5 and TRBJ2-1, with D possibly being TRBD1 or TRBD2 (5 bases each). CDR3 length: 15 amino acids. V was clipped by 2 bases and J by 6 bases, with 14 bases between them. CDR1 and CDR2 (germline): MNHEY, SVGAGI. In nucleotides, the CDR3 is TGTGCCAGCAGTTACAGCAGAACGGGGCCCAATGAGCAGTTCTTC. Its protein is CASSYSRTGPNEQFF.

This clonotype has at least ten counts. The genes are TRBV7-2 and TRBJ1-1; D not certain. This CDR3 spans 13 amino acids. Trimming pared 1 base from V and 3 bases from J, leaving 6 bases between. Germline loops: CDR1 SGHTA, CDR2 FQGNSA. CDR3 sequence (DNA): TGTGCCAGCAGCTTAGTCCAGGACACTGAAGCTTTCTTT. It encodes CASSLVQDTEAFF.

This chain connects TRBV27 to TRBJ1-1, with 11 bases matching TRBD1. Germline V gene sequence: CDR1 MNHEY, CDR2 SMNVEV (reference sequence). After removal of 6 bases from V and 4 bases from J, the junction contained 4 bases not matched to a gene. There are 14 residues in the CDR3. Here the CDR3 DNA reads TGTGCCAGCAGGACCGGGACAGGGGGCACTGAAGCTTTCTTT. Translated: CASRTGTGGTEAFF.

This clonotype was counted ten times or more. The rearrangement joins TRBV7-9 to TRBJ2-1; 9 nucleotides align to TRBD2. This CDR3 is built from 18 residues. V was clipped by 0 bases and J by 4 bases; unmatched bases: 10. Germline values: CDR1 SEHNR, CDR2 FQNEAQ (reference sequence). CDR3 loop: CASSLARGLAGRYNEQFF. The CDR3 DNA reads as TGTGCCAGCAGCTTAGCGCGGGGGCTAGCGGGACGGTACAATGAGCAGTTCTTC.

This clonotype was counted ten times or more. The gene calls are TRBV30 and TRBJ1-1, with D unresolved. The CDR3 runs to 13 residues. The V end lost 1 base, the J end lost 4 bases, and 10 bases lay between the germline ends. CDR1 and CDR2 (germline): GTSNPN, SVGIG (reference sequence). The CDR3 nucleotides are TGTGCCTGGAGTGCCTCGGTACGCACTGAAGCTTTCTTT. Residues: CAWSASVRTEAFF.

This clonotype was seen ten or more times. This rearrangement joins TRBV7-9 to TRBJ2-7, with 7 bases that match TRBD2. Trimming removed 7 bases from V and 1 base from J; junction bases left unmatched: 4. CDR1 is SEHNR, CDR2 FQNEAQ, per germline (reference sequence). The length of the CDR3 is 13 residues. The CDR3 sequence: CASNSGGSYEQYF. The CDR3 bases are TGTGCCAGCAACTCGGGAGGATCCTACGAGCAGTACTTC. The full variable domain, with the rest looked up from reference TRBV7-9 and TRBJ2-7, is DTGVSQNPRHKITKRGQNVTFRCDPISEHNRLYWYRQTLGQGPEFLTYFQNEAQLEKSRLLSDRFSAERPKGSFSTLEIQRTEQGDSAMYLCASNSGGSYEQYFGPGTRLTVT.

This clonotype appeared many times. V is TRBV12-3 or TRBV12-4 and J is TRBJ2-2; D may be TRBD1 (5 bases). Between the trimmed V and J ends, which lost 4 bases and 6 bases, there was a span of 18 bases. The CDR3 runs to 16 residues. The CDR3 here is CASSSRTPQLSGELFF. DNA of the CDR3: TGTGCCAGCAGTTCGAGGACACCGCAACTCTCCGGGGAGCTGTTTTTT.

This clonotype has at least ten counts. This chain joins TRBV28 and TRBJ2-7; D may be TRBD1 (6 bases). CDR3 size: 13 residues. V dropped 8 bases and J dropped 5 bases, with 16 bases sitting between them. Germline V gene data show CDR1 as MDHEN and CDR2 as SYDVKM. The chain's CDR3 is CASEDRYKHEQYF. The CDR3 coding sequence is TGTGCCAGCGAAGACAGGTACAAACACGAGCAGTACTTC.

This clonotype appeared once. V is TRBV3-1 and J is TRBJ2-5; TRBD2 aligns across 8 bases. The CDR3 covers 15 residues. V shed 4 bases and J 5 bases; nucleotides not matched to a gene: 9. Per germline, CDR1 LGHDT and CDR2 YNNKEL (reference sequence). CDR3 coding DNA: TGTGCCAGCAGCCCCGGGGGGGGCATTTGGGAGACCCAGTACTTC. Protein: CASSPGGGIWETQYF.

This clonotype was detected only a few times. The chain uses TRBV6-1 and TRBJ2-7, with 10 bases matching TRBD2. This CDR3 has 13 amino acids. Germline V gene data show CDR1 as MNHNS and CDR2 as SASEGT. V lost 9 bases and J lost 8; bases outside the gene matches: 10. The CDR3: CASQREGPAKQYF. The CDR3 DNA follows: TGTGCCAGTCAGCGGGAGGGGCCAGCTAAGCAGTACTTC.

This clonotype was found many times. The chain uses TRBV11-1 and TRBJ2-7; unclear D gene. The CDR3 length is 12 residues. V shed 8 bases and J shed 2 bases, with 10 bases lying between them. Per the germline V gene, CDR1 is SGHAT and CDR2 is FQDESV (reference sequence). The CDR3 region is CASAAVPYEQYF. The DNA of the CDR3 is TGTGCCAGCGCGGCTGTTCCCTACGAGCAGTACTTC.

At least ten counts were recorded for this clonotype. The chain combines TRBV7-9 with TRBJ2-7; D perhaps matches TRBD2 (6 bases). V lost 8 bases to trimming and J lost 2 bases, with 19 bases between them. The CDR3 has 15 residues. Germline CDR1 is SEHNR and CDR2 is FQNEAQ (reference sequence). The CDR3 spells CASGTRVAAAYEQYF. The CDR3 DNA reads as TGTGCCAGCGGGACTCGGGTGGCGGCGGCCTACGAGCAGTACTTC.

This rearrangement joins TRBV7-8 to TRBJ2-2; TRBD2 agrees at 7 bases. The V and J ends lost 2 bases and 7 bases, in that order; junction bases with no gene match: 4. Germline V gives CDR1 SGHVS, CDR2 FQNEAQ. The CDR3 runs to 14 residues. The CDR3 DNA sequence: TGTGCCAGCAGCTTACTGGCGGGGGACGGGGAGCTGTTTTTT. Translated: CASSLLAGDGELFF.

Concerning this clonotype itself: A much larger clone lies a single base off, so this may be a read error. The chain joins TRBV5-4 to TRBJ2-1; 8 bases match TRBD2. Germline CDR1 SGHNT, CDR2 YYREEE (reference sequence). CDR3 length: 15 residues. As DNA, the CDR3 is TGTGCCAGCAGCTTGGCGGGAGGGAGAGACAATGAGCGGTTCTTC. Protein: CASSLAGGRDNERFF.

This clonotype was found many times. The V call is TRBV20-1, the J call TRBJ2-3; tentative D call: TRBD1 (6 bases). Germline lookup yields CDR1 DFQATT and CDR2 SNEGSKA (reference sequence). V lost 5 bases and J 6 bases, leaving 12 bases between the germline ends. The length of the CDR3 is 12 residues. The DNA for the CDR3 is TGCAGTGCTCACAGGGTTACTGATACGCAGTATTTT. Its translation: CSAHRVTDTQYF.

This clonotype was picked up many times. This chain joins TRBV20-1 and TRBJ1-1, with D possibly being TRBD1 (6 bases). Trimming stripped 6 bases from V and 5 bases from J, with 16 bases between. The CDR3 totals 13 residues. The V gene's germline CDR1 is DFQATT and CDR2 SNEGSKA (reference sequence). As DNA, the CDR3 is TGCAGTGCCTCCGCAGGGGTCGGTACTGAAGCTTTCTTT. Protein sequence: CSASAGVGTEAFF.

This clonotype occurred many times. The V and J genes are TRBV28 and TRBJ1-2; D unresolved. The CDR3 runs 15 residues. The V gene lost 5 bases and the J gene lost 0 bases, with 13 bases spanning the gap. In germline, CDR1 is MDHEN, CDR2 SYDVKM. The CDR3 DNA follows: TGTGCCAGCAGTCACATTCAGGAAGCTAACTATGGCTACACCTTC. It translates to CASSHIQEANYGYTF.

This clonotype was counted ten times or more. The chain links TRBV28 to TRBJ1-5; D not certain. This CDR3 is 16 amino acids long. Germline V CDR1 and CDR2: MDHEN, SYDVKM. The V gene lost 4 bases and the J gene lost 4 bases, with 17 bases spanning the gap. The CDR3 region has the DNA TGTGCCAGCAGTTCCCACCCCGATCAGGTGAATCAGCCCCAGCATTTT. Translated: CASSSHPDQVNQPQHF.

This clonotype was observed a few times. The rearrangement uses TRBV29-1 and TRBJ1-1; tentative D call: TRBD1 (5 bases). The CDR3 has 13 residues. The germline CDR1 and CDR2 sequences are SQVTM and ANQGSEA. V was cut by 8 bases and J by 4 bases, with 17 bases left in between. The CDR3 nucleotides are TGCAGCACCAAATCAGGGTACAGCACTGAAGCTTTCTTT. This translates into CSTKSGYSTEAFF.